One and the same sample provided the 22 T cell receptor beta chains below, sequenced in a study of T cell repertoires in cytomegalovirus infection. A single record per CDR3 protein comes from TCRdb applying MiXCR to the reads. Among roughly 990,000 distinct CDR3 sequences, roughly 30% were seen once, and the ten largest hold about an eighth. Their antigens are not known. The source material was cultured CD8+ T cells from PBMCs, sampled from culture after CMV antigen stimulation. The receptors originated from a human donor in good health (CMV status not recorded). Some clones in this sample may be carry-over from other donors' samples.

The chain combines TRBV2 with TRBJ2-3, with 8 bases matching TRBD1. The germline gives CDR1 SNHLY, CDR2 FYNNEI. V lost 8 bases, J lost 6 bases, and 10 bases stayed unmatched. This CDR3 comprises 14 residues. In DNA form, the CDR3 reads TGTGCCAGCCTGGACAGGGCGCAATTGGATACGCAGTATTTT. This codes for CASLDRAQLDTQYF.

The V call is TRBV28, the J call TRBJ2-3, with 9 bases that match TRBD1. The CDR3 totals 15 residues. With 4 bases clipped from V and 4 bases from J, the junction kept 6 bases outside the gene matches. CDR1 is MDHEN, CDR2 SYDVKM, per germline. CDR3 DNA sequence: TGTGCCAGCAGTTATGGGACAGGGAGGGCAGATACGCAGTATTTT. As protein: CASSYGTGRADTQYF.

This clonotype was observed at least ten times. The chain carries TRBV7-2 and TRBJ2-3; D not certain. Trimming stripped 5 bases from V and 5 bases from J, with 8 bases between. The germline V gene encodes CDR1 SGHTA and CDR2 FQGNSA. The CDR3 sequence is 12 residues long. Here the CDR3 DNA reads TGTGCCAGCAGCCACTTTCTAGATACGCAGTATTTT. Its translation: CASSHFLDTQYF.

The CDR3 is CASSSYGTGEGYTF. In nucleotides, the CDR3 is TGTGCCAGCAGCTCCTACGGGACAGGAGAGGGCTACACCTTC. The rearrangement links TRBV7-3 to TRBJ1-2; 8 nucleotides align to TRBD1. Germline V gene lookup returns CDR1 SGHTA and CDR2 FQGTGA. The CDR3 consists of 14 residues. Losses at the gene ends were 4 bases for V and 8 bases for J; bases not matched to a gene: 9.

In its sample, this clonotype was seen many times. The chain links TRBV7-9 to TRBJ1-1, with D unresolved. The germline V and J ends were trimmed by 7 bases and 0 bases, with 3 bases remaining between them. CDR1 and CDR2 (germline): SEHNR, FQNEAQ (reference sequence). This CDR3 spans 11 amino acids. The CDR3 DNA reads TGTGCCAGCAAGGTGAACACTGAAGCTTTCTTT. This codes for CASKVNTEAFF.

This clonotype was seen only a few times. This rearrangement joins TRBV19 to TRBJ2-2, with D maybe TRBD1 (6 bases). Trimming took off 3 bases at V and 11 bases at J, with 13 bases between the two ends. In germline, CDR1 is LNHDA, CDR2 SQIVND (reference sequence). The CDR3 runs 13 residues. The CDR3 region has the DNA TGTGCCAGTAGTATCGCCACAGGGACCGAGCTGTTTTTT. It translates to CASSIATGTELFF. The variable domain in full, completed from reference TRBV19 and TRBJ2-2, reads DGGITQSPKYLFRKEGQNVTLSCEQNLNHDAMYWYRQDPGQGLRLIYYSQIVNDFQKGDIAEGYSVSREKKESFPLTVTSAQKNPTAFYLCASSIATGTELFFGEGSRLTVL.

The table lists this clonotype with a few counts. The CDR3 DNA reads TGTGCCAGCGGTATTAAGGGAAACAATGAGCAGTTCTTC. It translates to CASGIKGNNEQFF. The chain has TRBV27 and TRBJ2-1; unclear D gene. V was trimmed by 8 bases and J by 5 bases, leaving 13 bases between them. Germline values: CDR1 MNHEY, CDR2 SMNVEV (reference sequence). The CDR3 covers 13 residues.

In this sample, this clonotype turned up a few times. CDR3 loop: CASSVAGGYGYTF. Here the CDR3 DNA reads TGTGCCAGCAGCGTGGCAGGGGGTTATGGCTACACCTTC. The chain uses TRBV9 and TRBJ1-2; 7 nucleotides line up with TRBD1. The CDR3 totals 13 residues. CDR1 SGDLS and CDR2 YYNGEE come from the germline V gene. V was pared by 2 bases and J by 5 bases, with 3 bases of the junction left unmatched. Full variable domain (outside the CDR3, taken from reference TRBV9 and TRBJ1-2): DSGVTQTPKHLITATGQRVTLRCSPRSGDLSVYWYQQSLDQGLQFLIQYYNGEERAKGNILERFSAQQFPDLHSELNLSSLELGDSALYFCASSVAGGYGYTFGSGTRLTVV.

In this sample, this clonotype turned up once. The rearrangement uses TRBV5-4 and TRBJ2-1, with D hard to call. Trimming took off 6 bases at V and 6 bases at J, with 13 bases between the two ends. Germline loops: CDR1 SGHNT, CDR2 YYREEE (reference sequence). The CDR3 is 13 amino acids. The CDR3 coding sequence is TGTGCCAGCAACCTCTCCCCCTCCAATGAGCAGTTCTTC. Amino acid sequence: CASNLSPSNEQFF.

This clonotype was observed many times. The chain couples TRBV27 to TRBJ1-2, with TRBD1 identical over 9 bases. Germline V gene data show CDR1 as MNHEY and CDR2 as SMNVEV (reference sequence). The CDR3 sequence is 14 residues long. Trimming took 6 bases from V and 4 from J; bases not matched to a gene: 6. The CDR3 DNA sequence: TGTGCCAGCAGCCTCGGGACAGGGAGCTATGGCTACACCTTC. It codes for CASSLGTGSYGYTF.

This clonotype showed up just a few times. The chain joins TRBV24-1 to TRBJ2-1; the match to TRBD2 covers 12 bases. V lost 3 bases and J lost 9; bases outside the gene matches: 5. This CDR3 contains 15 residues. From germline, CDR1 is KGHDR and CDR2 SFDVKD. In nucleotides, the CDR3 is TGTGCCACCAGTGATGTCACTAGCGGGAGGATTGAGCAGTTCTTC. As protein: CATSDVTSGRIEQFF.

This clonotype occurred a few times. The chain couples TRBV6-5 to TRBJ2-1, with D unresolved. The CDR3 spans 13 residues. The V end was cut by 3 bases, the J end by 9 bases, with 12 bases between. Germline V CDR1 and CDR2: MNHEY, SVGAGI. CDR3 in amino acids: CASSYTNKGEQFF. CDR3 bases: TGTGCCAGCAGTTATACCAATAAGGGTGAGCAGTTCTTC.

This rearrangement joins TRBV5-4 to TRBJ2-2; D assignment may be TRBD1 or TRBD2 (5 bases each). Per germline, CDR1 SGHNT and CDR2 YYREEE (reference sequence). With 5 bases removed from V and 8 bases from J, the gap between germline ends came to 19 bases. The CDR3 covers 15 residues. Here the CDR3 reads CASSTGTVTLGELFF. The CDR3 nucleotides are TGTGCCAGCAGTACCGGGACGGTCACTTTGGGGGAGCTGTTTTTT.

The V call is TRBV7-2, the J call TRBJ2-3; TRBD2 aligns across 16 bases. This CDR3 spans 18 amino acids. CDR1 and CDR2 from the germline V gene are SGHTA and FQGNSA. With V trimmed by 6 bases and J by 3 bases, 9 bases remained unmatched. CDR3 loop: CASSSPGLAGGRTDTQYF. CDR3 nucleotides: TGTGCCAGCAGTTCTCCGGGACTAGCGGGGGGGAGGACAGATACGCAGTATTTT. The whole variable domain, filled in from reference TRBV7-2 and TRBJ2-3, reads GAGVSQSPSNKVTEKGKDVELRCDPISGHTALYWYRQSLGQGLEFLIYFQGNSAPDKSGLPSDRFSAERTGGSVSTLTIQRTQQEDSAVYLCASSSPGLAGGRTDTQYFGPGTRLTVL.

The sample holds a few counts of this clonotype. This chain uses TRBV12-3 or TRBV12-4 with TRBJ2-4; 7 bases are shared with TRBD1. The junction had 9 bases not matched to a gene; V was cut back by 3 bases and J by 7 bases. The CDR3 is made up of 15 amino acids. The CDR3 DNA reads TGTGCCAGCAGTTTGTGGGCAGGGGGACGGAACATTCAGTACTTC. It translates to CASSLWAGGRNIQYF.

The rearrangement uses TRBV14 and TRBJ1-4; D is possibly TRBD1 (5 bases). The ends were cut back, 2 bases at V and 3 bases at J, with 10 bases in the middle. The germline V gene has CDR1 SGHDN and CDR2 FVKESK. This CDR3 region has 15 residues. Here the CDR3 DNA reads TGTGCCAGCAGCCAATACAGGAGGTCTAATGAAAAACTGTTTTTT. Translating it yields CASSQYRRSNEKLFF.

The chain has TRBV12-3 or TRBV12-4 and TRBJ2-7; no clear D gene. V lost 5 bases and J lost 3, with 8 bases in between. This CDR3 has 12 residues. The CDR3: CASSQYYYEQYF. As DNA, the CDR3 is TGTGCCAGCAGTCAATACTACTACGAGCAGTACTTC.

This clonotype was counted only a few times. The rearrangement uses TRBV4-1 and TRBJ2-5, with D tentatively TRBD2 (5 bases). V was trimmed by 4 bases and J by 2 bases, leaving 17 bases between them. The CDR3 is 16 amino acids. Germline CDR1 reads MGHRA; CDR2 reads YSYEKL. Here the CDR3 DNA reads TGCGCCAGCAGCCCGCACGGCGCGGGCCCACAAGAGACCCAGTACTTC. Its translation is CASSPHGAGPQETQYF.

The genes are TRBV28 and TRBJ2-5; tentative D call: TRBD1 (6 bases). Per germline, CDR1 MDHEN and CDR2 SYDVKM. The length of the CDR3 is 15 residues. Trimming removed 5 bases from V and 4 bases from J, with 17 bases in between. The CDR3 nucleotides are TGTGCCAGCAGTCCCTACACAGGGACCTCAGAGACCCAGTACTTC. Its protein product is CASSPYTGTSETQYF.

This clonotype was seen ten or more times. The chain uses TRBV7-9 and TRBJ1-2, with D unresolved. This CDR3 is built from 15 residues. The ends were cut back, 2 bases at V and 3 bases at J, with 13 bases in the middle. Germline CDR1 reads SEHNR; CDR2 reads FQNEAQ (reference sequence). The CDR3 nucleotides read TGTGCCAGCAGCTTATCGGGGTACGATCACTATGGCTACACCTTC. It codes for CASSLSGYDHYGYTF.

This clonotype was observed many times. The chain carries TRBV7-6 and TRBJ2-1; either TRBD1 or TRBD2 may supply D (5 bases each). The CDR3 is made up of 18 amino acids. Germline CDR1 SGHVS, CDR2 FNYEAQ. V was shortened by 1 base and J by 2 bases, with 18 bases between the two germline ends. CDR3 region: CASSLVFLGQGAYNEQFF. The CDR3, as DNA: TGTGCCAGCAGCTTAGTCTTTTTAGGGCAGGGAGCCTACAATGAGCAGTTCTTC.

There are many counts of this clonotype. This chain connects TRBV5-6 to TRBJ1-5; D not resolved. This CDR3 has 15 residues. Germline-derived CDR1 and CDR2 are SGHDT and YYEEEE. Trimming removed 0 bases at V and 0 bases at J, with 7 bases between. The CDR3 nucleotides are TGTGCCAGCAGCTTGGGGCTGAATAGCAATCAGCCCCAGCATTTT. Translating gives CASSLGLNSNQPQHF.